The subject of this entry is one T cell receptor (beta chain). This entry belongs to a study of technical replicates of blood from a few donors. Germline lookup yields CDR1 SGHRS and CDR2 YFSETQ. J lost 10 bases, V lost 0 bases, and 13 bases had no gene match. CDR3 length equals 16 residues. Generated by immunoSEQ multiplex PCR, the TCRdb table keeps only in-frame clones and is missing some. In the table there are about 91,000 clones, 80% to 95% of which are singletons. The TCR sequence derives from a human donor in good health. Sequencing was done on a sample of T cells isolated from PBMCs. The chain carries TRBV5-1 and TRBJ2-1; 7 bases are a match to TRBD2. Here the CDR3 reads CASSLAPAGRESEQFF. CDR3 in DNA: TGCGCCAGCAGCTTGGCCCCAGCGGGACGCGAATCGGAGCAGTTCTTC.